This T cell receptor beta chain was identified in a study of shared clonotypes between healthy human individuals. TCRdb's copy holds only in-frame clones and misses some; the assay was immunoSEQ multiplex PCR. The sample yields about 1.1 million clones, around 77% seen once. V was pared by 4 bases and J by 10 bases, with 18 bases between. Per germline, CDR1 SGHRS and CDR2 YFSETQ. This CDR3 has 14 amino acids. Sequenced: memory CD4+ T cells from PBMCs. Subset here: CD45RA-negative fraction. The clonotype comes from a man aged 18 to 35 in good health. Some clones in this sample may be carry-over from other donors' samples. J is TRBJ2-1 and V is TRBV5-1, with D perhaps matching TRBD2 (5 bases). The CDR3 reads CASSPDPTGREQFF. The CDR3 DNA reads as TGCGCCAGCAGCCCAGACCCCACGGGAAGGGAGCAGTTCTTC.